These T cell receptor beta chains were read from a single sample in a study of blood T cell repertoires in COVID-19. Libraries were prepared by immunoSEQ multiplex PCR; TCRdb keeps only in-frame clonotypes and omits some of them. Here the sample spans about 150,000 clones, 88% being singletons. The sample consisted of peripheral blood. The receptors come from a woman in her 70s with acute or convalescent COVID-19. The conserved cysteine and the conserved F or W are not part of the CDR3 here.

v_gene: TRBV5-6
j_gene: TRBJ2-2
CDR3aa: ASSLGQGSTGELF

v_gene: TRBV5-4
j_gene: TRBJ2-3
CDR3aa: ASSTGTTSTDTQY

v_gene: TRBV14
j_gene: TRBJ2-1
CDR3aa: ASSRLDPYNEQF

v_gene: TRBV2
j_gene: TRBJ1-2
CDR3aa: ASTYTGYGAYGYT

v_gene: TRBV6-4
j_gene: TRBJ1-2
CDR3aa: ASSPEGQGANPNYGYT

v_gene: TRBV4-2
j_gene: TRBJ1-2
CDR3aa: ASSQDTGTSSNYGYT

v_gene: TRBV12-3/TRBV12-4
j_gene: TRBJ2-1
CDR3aa: ANKRDNYNEQF

v_gene: TRBV10-3
j_gene: TRBJ1-6
CDR3aa: AITTGPGGSPLH

v_gene: TRBV19
j_gene: TRBJ1-3
CDR3aa: ASSIVQSSGNTIY

v_gene: TRBV2
j_gene: TRBJ1-6
CDR3aa: ASRVQEGYNSPLH

v_gene: TRBV6-5
j_gene: TRBJ1-3
CDR3aa: AGSVGGTGNTIY

v_gene: TRBV5-5
j_gene: TRBJ2-7
CDR3aa: ASSRLGGAGEQY

v_gene: TRBV7-9
j_gene: TRBJ2-3
CDR3aa: ASSLDFRGVPDTQY

v_gene: TRBV28
j_gene: TRBJ1-6
CDR3aa: ASKKPYNSPLH

v_gene: TRBV11-2
j_gene: TRBJ2-7
CDR3aa: ASSFASGRANEQY

v_gene: TRBV11-2
j_gene: TRBJ2-5
CDR3aa: ASSRSEQETQY

v_gene: TRBV7-9
j_gene: TRBJ2-1
CDR3aa: ASSLGRAGYNEQF

v_gene: TRBV30
j_gene: TRBJ1-2
CDR3aa: AWSATGGAYGYT

v_gene: TRBV5-8
j_gene: TRBJ2-1
CDR3aa: ASLPSGGHNEQF

v_gene: TRBV30
j_gene: TRBJ2-7
CDR3aa: AWSFRVLYEQY

v_gene: TRBV7-8
j_gene: TRBJ2-1
CDR3aa: ASSLWTSGDSSYNEQF

v_gene: TRBV5-1
j_gene: TRBJ1-1
CDR3aa: ASSTGGRNTEAF

v_gene: TRBV3-1/TRBV3-2
j_gene: TRBJ1-2
CDR3aa: ASSPRSGGAPYGYT

v_gene: TRBV2
j_gene: TRBJ2-7
CDR3aa: ASSEIPGLGGWGWKNEQY

v_gene: TRBV9
j_gene: TRBJ2-5
CDR3aa: ASSRDRDRETQY

v_gene: TRBV10-3
j_gene: TRBJ1-1
CDR3aa: AIRFRVDTEAF

v_gene: TRBV7-8
j_gene: TRBJ1-5
CDR3aa: ASSPLNQPQH

v_gene: TRBV19
j_gene: TRBJ1-1
CDR3aa: ASSPHQGNTEAF

v_gene: TRBV19
j_gene: TRBJ1-1
CDR3aa: ASSIGEGLRGTEAF

v_gene: TRBV4-1
j_gene: TRBJ1-3
CDR3aa: ASSPTGVGNTIY